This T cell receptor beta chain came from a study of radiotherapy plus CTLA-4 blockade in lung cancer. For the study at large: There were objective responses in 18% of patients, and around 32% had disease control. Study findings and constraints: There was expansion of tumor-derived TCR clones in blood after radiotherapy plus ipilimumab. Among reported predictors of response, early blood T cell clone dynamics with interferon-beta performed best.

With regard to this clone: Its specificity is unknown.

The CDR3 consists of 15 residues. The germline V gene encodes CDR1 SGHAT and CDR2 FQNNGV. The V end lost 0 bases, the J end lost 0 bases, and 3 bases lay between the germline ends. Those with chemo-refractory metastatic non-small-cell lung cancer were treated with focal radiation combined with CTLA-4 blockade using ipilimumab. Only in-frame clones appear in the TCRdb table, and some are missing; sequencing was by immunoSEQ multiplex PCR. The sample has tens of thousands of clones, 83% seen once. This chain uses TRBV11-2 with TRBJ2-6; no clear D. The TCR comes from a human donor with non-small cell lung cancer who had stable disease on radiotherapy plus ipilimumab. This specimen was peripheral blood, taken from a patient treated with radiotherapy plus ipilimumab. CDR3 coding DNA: TGTGCCAGCAGCTTAGAAGGCTCTGGGGCCAACGTCCTGACTTTC. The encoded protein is CASSLEGSGANVLTF.